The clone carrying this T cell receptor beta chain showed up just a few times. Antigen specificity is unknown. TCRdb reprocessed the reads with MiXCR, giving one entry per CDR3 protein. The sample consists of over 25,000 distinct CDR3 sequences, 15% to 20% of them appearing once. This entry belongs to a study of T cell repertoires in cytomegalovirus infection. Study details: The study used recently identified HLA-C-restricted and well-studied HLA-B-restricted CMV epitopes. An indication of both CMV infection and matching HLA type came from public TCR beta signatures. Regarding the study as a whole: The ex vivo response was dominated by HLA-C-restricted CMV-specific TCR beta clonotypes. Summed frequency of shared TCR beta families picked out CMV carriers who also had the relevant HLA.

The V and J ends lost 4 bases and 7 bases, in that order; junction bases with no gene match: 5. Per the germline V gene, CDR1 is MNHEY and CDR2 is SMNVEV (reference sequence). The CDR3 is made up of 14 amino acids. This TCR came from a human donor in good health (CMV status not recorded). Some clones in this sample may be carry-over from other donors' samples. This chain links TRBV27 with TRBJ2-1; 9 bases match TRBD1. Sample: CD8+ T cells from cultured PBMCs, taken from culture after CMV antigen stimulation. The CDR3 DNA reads TGTGCCAGCAGTTGGGGACAGGGAGGAAATGAGCAGTTCTTC. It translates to CASSWGQGGNEQFF.